The present T cell receptor beta chain was sequenced within a study of T cell clusters in autoimmune cytopenias. With respect to this clonotype: Its antigen is undetermined.

Roughly 40,000 genome equivalents of blood DNA were amplified for TRB. This CDR3 has 15 amino acids. The germline CDR1 and CDR2 sequences are MNHEY and SVGAGI. One tube held mixed TRB-A and TRB-B primer pools for touch-down PCR. TCRdb re-analyzed the multiplex PCR reads; it lists each CDR3 protein once, without DNA. This sample's clone table lists more than 7,000 distinct CDR3 sequences. General study findings and limits: The T cell clusters came from computational analysis alone and lack functional validation.

The receptor was derived from a human donor with an autoimmune cytopenia or autoimmune hepatitis (not recorded which). Sequencing was carried out using peripheral blood. The chain carries TRBV6-5 and TRBJ2-3; without DNA, the TCRdb call of TRBD1 cannot be checked. The CDR3 protein is CASSYNRASTDTQYF.